The 16 T cell receptor beta chains listed next were all sequenced from one sample in a study of PD-L1 blockade in urothelial cancer. Data came from immunoSEQ multiplex PCR; TCRdb stores just in-frame clones and leaves some out. The sample consists of 35,000 to 45,000 clones, around 80% of them appearing once. The sample in question was PBMCs, obtained around atezolizumab (anti-PD-L1) treatment. The receptors stem from a man aged 65 to 85 with urothelial cancer.

This clone was found a few times. This rearrangement joins TRBV9 to TRBJ1-1, with TRBD1 matching over 7 bases. The V gene's germline CDR1 is SGDLS and CDR2 YYNGEE. Trimming at V came to 4 bases and at J to 11 bases, leaving 8 bases not matched to a gene. The CDR3 is 12 residues long. CDR3 nucleotide sequence: TGTGCCAGCAGCACCCCGACAGGGAGGGCTTTCTTT. The encoded protein is CASSTPTGRAFF. The entire variable domain, with the rest obtained from reference TRBV9 and TRBJ1-1, is as follows: DSGVTQTPKHLITATGQRVTLRCSPRSGDLSVYWYQQSLDQGLQFLIQYYNGEERAKGNILERFSAQQFPDLHSELNLSSLELGDSALYFCASSTPTGRAFFGQGTRLTVV.

The chain combines TRBV5-4 with TRBJ1-4, with 10 bases fitting TRBD1. Losses at the gene ends were 0 bases for V and 8 bases for J; bases not matched to a gene: 4. This CDR3 has 15 residues. Germline V gene lookup returns CDR1 SGHNT and CDR2 YYREEE (reference sequence). The CDR3 region has the DNA TGTGCCAGCAGCTTGGGGGGACAGGGGAACGAAAAACTGTTTTTT. It is translated as CASSLGGQGNEKLFF.

Of note for this clone: This CDR3 is missing its conserved last phenylalanine or tryptophan, likely due to a read error. The limits of the CDR3 on the DNA are not certain, so only TCRdb's listed CDR3 is given. The chain employs TRBV6-1 and TRBJ2-7; no DNA check was done on the table's D call, TRBD2. Ends included, the CDR3 has 13 residues. Germline CDR1 is MNHNS and CDR2 is SASEGT. CDR3 sequence: CASSVGFETSQYL.

The chain uses TRBV4-2 and TRBJ2-1, with 8 positions matching TRBD1. The V segment lost 4 bases and the J segment 9 bases; nucleotides outside the gene matches: 8. CDR1 and CDR2 (germline): LGHNA, YNFKEQ. The CDR3 has 14 amino acids. The CDR3 sequence: CASSPRTGFSEQFF. CDR3 sequence (DNA): TGTGCCAGCAGCCCTCGGACAGGGTTCAGTGAGCAGTTCTTC.

The rearrangement uses TRBV5-4 and TRBJ2-7, with 10 bases identical to TRBD2. Germline V gene data show CDR1 as SGHNT and CDR2 as YYREEE (reference sequence). The CDR3 consists of 15 residues. Trimming took 2 bases from V and 6 from J; bases not matched to a gene: 8. In DNA form, the CDR3 reads TGTGCCAGCAGCTTTCGAGCGGGAGGGCCCATCGAGCAGTACTTC. This encodes CASSFRAGGPIEQYF.

As for this clone: This specimen includes other DNA sequences encoding the same CDR3. As DNA, the CDR3 is TGTGCCAGCAGCGTAGGGACATTGAACACTGAAGCTTTCTTT. Translation: CASSVGTLNTEAFF. V and J are TRBV9 and TRBJ1-1, with D perhaps matching TRBD1 (5 bases). The CDR3 spans 14 residues. Trimming took off 0 bases at V and 0 bases at J, with 6 bases between the two ends. CDR1 SGDLS and CDR2 YYNGEE come from the germline V gene.

This sequence joins TRBV19 and TRBJ1-5; D may be TRBD1 (6 bases). The CDR3 is made up of 17 amino acids. The germline V and J ends were trimmed by 7 bases and 1 base, with 20 bases remaining between them. Germline V gene lookup returns CDR1 LNHDA and CDR2 SQIVND (reference sequence). CDR3 residues: CASNLYSGGTSNQPQHF. The CDR3 region has the DNA TGTGCCAGTAACCTCTACAGTGGGGGCACGAGCAATCAGCCCCAGCATTTT.

J is TRBJ2-7 and V is TRBV2, with D maybe TRBD1 (5 bases). Deletions cut 6 bases from V and 4 bases from J, with 10 bases between. CDR1 SNHLY and CDR2 FYNNEI come from the germline V gene. CDR3 length equals 12 residues. The CDR3 DNA sequence: TGTGCCAGCAGGGTGACAGAATACGAGCAGTACTTC. It codes for CASRVTEYEQYF. Looking up the rest from reference TRBV2 and TRBJ2-7 gives the full variable domain: EPEVTQTPSHQVTQMGQEVILRCVPISNHLYFYWYRQILGQKVEFLVSFYNNEISEKSEIFDDQFSVERPDGSNFTLKIRSTKLEDSAMYFCASRVTEYEQYFGPGTRLTVT.

This chain links TRBV7-2 with TRBJ2-7, with a weak D call TRBD2 (5 bases). Germline V gene sequence: CDR1 SGHTA, CDR2 FQGNSA. V was cut by 5 bases and J by 2 bases, with 13 bases left in between. The CDR3 totals 14 residues. CDR3 coding DNA: TGTGCCAGCAGCGAAGAGGGCGTTACCTACGAGCAGTACTTC. Protein: CASSEEGVTYEQYF. Filled out from reference TRBV7-2 and TRBJ2-7, the complete variable domain reads GAGVSQSPSNKVTEKGKDVELRCDPISGHTALYWYRQSLGQGLEFLIYFQGNSAPDKSGLPSDRFSAERTGGSVSTLTIQRTQQEDSAVYLCASSEEGVTYEQYFGPGTRLTVT.

The V and J genes are TRBV10-3 and TRBJ1-3; 7 positions agree with TRBD1. The CDR3 is made up of 14 amino acids. Germline V CDR1 and CDR2: ENHRY, SYGVKD. V gave up 8 bases and J gave up 3 bases; unmatched junction bases: 7. The CDR3 DNA follows: TGTGCCATCTTGAAACAGGGGTATGGAAACACCATATATTTT. Its protein is CAILKQGYGNTIYF.

V gene TRBV30 combines with J gene TRBJ1-2; 7 bases match TRBD1. The CDR3 is 13 residues long. Trimming removed 7 bases from V and 8 bases from J; junction bases left unmatched: 13. Germline CDR1 is GTSNPN and CDR2 is SVGIG (reference sequence). The CDR3 region is CAYSRATGTGYTF. The CDR3, as DNA: TGTGCCTATTCCAGGGCGACAGGGACGGGCTACACCTTC. Full variable domain (outside the CDR3, taken from reference TRBV30 and TRBJ1-2): SQTIHQWPATLVQPVGSPLSLECTVEGTSNPNLYWYRQAAGRGLQLLFYSVGIGQISSEVPQNLSASRPQDRQFILSSKKLLLSDSGFYLCAYSRATGTGYTFGSGTRLTVV.

The chain uses TRBV18 and TRBJ1-3, with D hard to call. The CDR3 is 15 amino acids. Trimming pared 1 base from V and 0 bases from J, leaving 7 bases between. Germline V gives CDR1 KGHSH, CDR2 LQKENI. The chain's CDR3 is CASSPLSLSGNTIYF. The CDR3 DNA is TGTGCCAGCTCACCACTCAGTCTCTCTGGAAACACCATATATTTT.

The chain combines TRBV14 with TRBJ2-3; TRBD2 matches at 8 bases. The CDR3 contains 16 residues. Germline CDR1 SGHDN, CDR2 FVKESK. J gave up 2 bases and V 2 bases, and 6 bases lay outside the gene matches. The CDR3 region has the DNA TGTGCCAGCAGCCAAATTACGGGAGGGTACACAGATACGCAGTATTTT. Protein sequence: CASSQITGGYTDTQYF. The variable domain in full, with the rest retrieved from reference TRBV14 and TRBJ2-3, is EAGVTQFPSHSVIEKGQTVTLRCDPISGHDNLYWYRRVMGKEIKFLLHFVKESKQDESGMPNNRFLAERTGGTYSTLKVQPAELEDSGVYFCASSQITGGYTDTQYFGPGTRLTVL.

The V call is TRBV4-3, the J call TRBJ2-7, with 7 bases aligning to TRBD1. The germline V gene encodes CDR1 LGHNA and CDR2 YSLEER. V was clipped by 0 bases and J by 4 bases; unmatched bases: 6. The CDR3 covers 15 residues. The CDR3 region is CASSQEENRGYEQYF. CDR3 nucleotide sequence: TGCGCCAGCAGCCAAGAAGAGAACAGGGGATACGAGCAGTACTTC.

CDR3 in DNA: TGTGCCAGCAGTTACCGCAGGGGCACTGAAGCTTTCTTT. Translated: CASSYRRGTEAFF. This chain uses TRBV6-5 with TRBJ1-1; TRBD1 is a possible D gene (6 bases). V was pared by 2 bases and J by 4 bases, with 8 bases between. The CDR3 has 13 amino acids. Germline values: CDR1 MNHEY, CDR2 SVGAGI.

The chain combines TRBV7-2 with TRBJ2-2; D remains ambiguous. Trimming cost V 1 base and J 3 bases, with 9 bases left between them. Looked up from germline, CDR1 is SGHTA and CDR2 is FQGNSA. CDR3 size: 15 residues. The CDR3 is CASSLDFRDTGELFF. CDR3 nucleotides: TGTGCCAGCAGCTTAGATTTCCGGGACACCGGGGAGCTGTTTTTT.